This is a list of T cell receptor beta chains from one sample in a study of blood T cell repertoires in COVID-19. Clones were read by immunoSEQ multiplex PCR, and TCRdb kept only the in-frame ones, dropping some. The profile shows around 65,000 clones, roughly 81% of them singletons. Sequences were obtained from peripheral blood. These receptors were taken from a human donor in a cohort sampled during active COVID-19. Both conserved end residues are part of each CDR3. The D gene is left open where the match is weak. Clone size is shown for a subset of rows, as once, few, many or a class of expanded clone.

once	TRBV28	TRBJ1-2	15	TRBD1	TGTGCCAGCAGCTTAACAGGGGACGCTAACTATGGCTACACCTTC	CASSLTGDANYGYTF
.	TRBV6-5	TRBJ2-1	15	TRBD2	TGTGCCAGCAGTTACTCTAGCGGGAGGGCCGGGGAGCAGTTCTTC	CASSYSSGRAGEQFF
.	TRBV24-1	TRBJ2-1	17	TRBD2	TGTGCCACCAGTGACCCGGGACTAGCGGGTGTGGGGAATGAGCAGTTCTTC	CATSDPGLAGVGNEQFF
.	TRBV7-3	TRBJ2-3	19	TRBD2	TGTGCCAGCAGCTTAGTTGGGGACCTTAGCGGGAGTGGGACAGATACGCAGTATTTT	CASSLVGDLSGSGTDTQYF
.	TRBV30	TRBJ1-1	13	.	TGTGCCTGGAGCCTGTGGGCGAACACTGAAGCTTTCTTT	CAWSLWANTEAFF
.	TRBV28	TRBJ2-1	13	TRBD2	TGTGCCAGCAGTAAACTAGCGGGGGCTAGGCAGTTCTTC	CASSKLAGARQFF
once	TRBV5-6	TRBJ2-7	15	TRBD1	TGTGCCAGCAGCACCCAGGACAGGGGGCTTTACGAGCAGTACTTC	CASSTQDRGLYEQYF
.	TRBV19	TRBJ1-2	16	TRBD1	TGTGCCAGCAGAACTTCCTCCGGGACAGGGAACTATGGCTACACCTTC	CASRTSSGTGNYGYTF
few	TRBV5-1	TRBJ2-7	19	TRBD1	TGCGCCAGCAGCTTGGCCCTGTCCCCGACAGGGACCAAGTCCCACGAGCAGTACTTC	CASSLALSPTGTKSHEQYF
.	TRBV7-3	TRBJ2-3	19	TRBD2	TGTGCCAGCAGCTTACGCGGACTAGCGGGAGAAGGGGTCACAGATACGCAGTATTTT	CASSLRGLAGEGVTDTQYF
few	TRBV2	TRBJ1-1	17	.	TGTGCCAGCAGGCCCTGGGGGCAGGGACCCTCGAACACTGAAGCTTTCTTT	CASRPWGQGPSNTEAFF
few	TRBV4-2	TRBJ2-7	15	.	TGTGCCAGCAGCCAGCCGACGGGGAGCTCCTACGAGCAGTACTTC	CASSQPTGSSYEQYF
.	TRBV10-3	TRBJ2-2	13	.	TGTGCCATCAGGGGCCTGAACACCGGGGAGCTGTTTTTT	CAIRGLNTGELFF
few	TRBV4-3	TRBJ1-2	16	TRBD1	TGCGCCAGCAGCCAAGGCACAGGGGGCAATAACTATGGCTACACCTTC	CASSQGTGGNNYGYTF
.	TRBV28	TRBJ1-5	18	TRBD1	TGTGCCAGCAGCCTCCCCCCGGGACAGCACTATAGCAATCAGCCCCAGCATTTT	CASSLPPGQHYSNQPQHF
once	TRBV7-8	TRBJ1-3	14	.	TGTGCCAGCAGCGTCGGGACAACTGGAAACACCATATATTTT	CASSVGTTGNTIYF
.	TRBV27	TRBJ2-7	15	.	TGTGCCAGCAGTTTAGGGCGGGCATACTCCTACGAGCAGTACTTC	CASSLGRAYSYEQYF
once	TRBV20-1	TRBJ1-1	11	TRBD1	TGCCGAGGACAGGGGAACACTGAAGCTTTCTTT	CRGQGNTEAFF
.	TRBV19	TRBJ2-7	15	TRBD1	TGTGCCAGTAGTCCAGGGGACAGGGAGGTCTACGAGCAGTACTTC	CASSPGDREVYEQYF
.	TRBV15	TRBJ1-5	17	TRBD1	TGTGCCACCAGCAGAGGCCGACAGGGGTTCGGCAATCAGCCCCAGCATTTT	CATSRGRQGFGNQPQHF
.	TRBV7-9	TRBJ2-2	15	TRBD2	TGTGCCAGCAGCATGCTAGCGGGGAACACCGGGGAGCTGTTTTTT	CASSMLAGNTGELFF
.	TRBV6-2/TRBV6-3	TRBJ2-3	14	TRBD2	TGTGCCAGCAGCCCGGGCGGGGGGACAGATACGCAGTATTTT	CASSPGGGTDTQYF
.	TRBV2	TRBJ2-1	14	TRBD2	TGTGCCAGCATGGGACTAGCGGGAGCTAATGAGCAGTTCTTC	CASMGLAGANEQFF
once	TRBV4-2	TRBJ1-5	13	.	TGTGCCAGCAGCCAAGAGGAGGCCCAGCCCCAGCATTTT	CASSQEEAQPQHF
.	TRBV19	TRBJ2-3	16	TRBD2	TGTGCCAGTAGTACCCTACTAGCGGGAGGGCAAGATACGCAGTATTTT	CASSTLLAGGQDTQYF
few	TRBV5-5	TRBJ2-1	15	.	TGTGCCAGCAGCTTAGACGGGAACTCTTACAATGAGCAGTTCTTC	CASSLDGNSYNEQFF
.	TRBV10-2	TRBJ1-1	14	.	TGCGCCAGCAGTGAGTCGCGGGTGAGCACTGAAGCTTTCTTT	CASSESRVSTEAFF
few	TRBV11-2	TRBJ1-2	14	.	TGTGCCAGCAGCTCTATAACAGACCGCTATGGCTACACCTTC	CASSSITDRYGYTF
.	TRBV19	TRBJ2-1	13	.	TGTGCCAGTAGCCCACAGGGACGCCATGAGCAGTTCTTC	CASSPQGRHEQFF
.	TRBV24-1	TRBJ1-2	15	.	TGTGCCACCAGTGATTCTCCGACAGTTTCCCATGGCTACACCTTC	CATSDSPTVSHGYTF
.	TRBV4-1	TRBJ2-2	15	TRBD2	TGCGCCAGCAGCCAGGAACTAGCGAGTTACGGGGAGCTGTTTTTT	CASSQELASYGELFF
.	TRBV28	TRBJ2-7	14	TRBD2	TGTGCCAGCCGACTAGCGGGATCCTCCTACGAGCAGTACTTC	CASRLAGSSYEQYF
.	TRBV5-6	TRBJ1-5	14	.	TGTGCCAGCAGCTTACCAGGGCCCAATCAGCCCCAGCATTTT	CASSLPGPNQPQHF
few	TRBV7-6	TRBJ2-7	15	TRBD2	TGTGCCAGCAGCTTAGGGGGCGGGGGGCCCTACGAGCAGTACTTC	CASSLGGGGPYEQYF
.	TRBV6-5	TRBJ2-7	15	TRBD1	TGTGCCAGCAGTTATCAGGGGACAGGGGTGGGCGAGCAGTACTTC	CASSYQGTGVGEQYF
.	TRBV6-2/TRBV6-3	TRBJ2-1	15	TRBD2	TGTGCCAGCAGTTACCTCCTAGCGGGAGGCAATGAGCAGTTCTTC	CASSYLLAGGNEQFF
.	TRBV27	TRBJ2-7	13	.	TGTGCCAGCAGGAAGGACGGGGAATACGAGCAGTACTTC	CASRKDGEYEQYF